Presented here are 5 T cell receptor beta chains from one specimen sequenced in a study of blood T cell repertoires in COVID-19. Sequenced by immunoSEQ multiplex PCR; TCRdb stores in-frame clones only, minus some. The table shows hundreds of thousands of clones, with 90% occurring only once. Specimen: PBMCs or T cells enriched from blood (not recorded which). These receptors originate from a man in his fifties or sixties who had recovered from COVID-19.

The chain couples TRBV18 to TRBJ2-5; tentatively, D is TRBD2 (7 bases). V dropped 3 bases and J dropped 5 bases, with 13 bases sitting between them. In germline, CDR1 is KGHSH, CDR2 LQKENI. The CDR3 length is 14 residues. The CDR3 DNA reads TGTGCCAGCTCACCTAACGGGGGGCCGGAGACCCAGTACTTC. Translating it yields CASSPNGGPETQYF.

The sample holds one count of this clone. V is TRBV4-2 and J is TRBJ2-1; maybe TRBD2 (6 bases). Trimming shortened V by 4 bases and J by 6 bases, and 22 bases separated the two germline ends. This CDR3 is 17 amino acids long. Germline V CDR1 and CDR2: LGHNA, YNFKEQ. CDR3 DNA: TGTGCCAGCAGCCTAGGGTTCGGCGGGGAGTCCACCAATGAGCAGTTCTTC. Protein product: CASSLGFGGESTNEQFF.

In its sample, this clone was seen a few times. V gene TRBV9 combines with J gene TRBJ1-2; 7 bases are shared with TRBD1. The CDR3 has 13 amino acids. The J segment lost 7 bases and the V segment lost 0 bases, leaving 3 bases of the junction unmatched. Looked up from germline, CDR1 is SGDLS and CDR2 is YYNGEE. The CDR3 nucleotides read TGTGCCAGCAGCGTAGCTACAGGGGCTGGCTACACCTTC. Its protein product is CASSVATGAGYTF.

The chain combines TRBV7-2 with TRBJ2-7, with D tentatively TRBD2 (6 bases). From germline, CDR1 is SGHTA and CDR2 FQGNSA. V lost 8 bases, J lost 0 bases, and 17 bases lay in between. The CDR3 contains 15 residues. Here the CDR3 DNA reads TGTGCCAGCGGAACGCGGGACCGGGCCTCCTACGAGCAGTACTTC. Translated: CASGTRDRASYEQYF.

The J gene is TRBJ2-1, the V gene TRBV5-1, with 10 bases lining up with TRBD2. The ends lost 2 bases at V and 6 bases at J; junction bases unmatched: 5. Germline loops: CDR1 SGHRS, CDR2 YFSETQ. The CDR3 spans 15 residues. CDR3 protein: CASSLAGGIGNEQFF. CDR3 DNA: TGCGCCAGCAGCTTAGCGGGGGGGATAGGCAATGAGCAGTTCTTC.